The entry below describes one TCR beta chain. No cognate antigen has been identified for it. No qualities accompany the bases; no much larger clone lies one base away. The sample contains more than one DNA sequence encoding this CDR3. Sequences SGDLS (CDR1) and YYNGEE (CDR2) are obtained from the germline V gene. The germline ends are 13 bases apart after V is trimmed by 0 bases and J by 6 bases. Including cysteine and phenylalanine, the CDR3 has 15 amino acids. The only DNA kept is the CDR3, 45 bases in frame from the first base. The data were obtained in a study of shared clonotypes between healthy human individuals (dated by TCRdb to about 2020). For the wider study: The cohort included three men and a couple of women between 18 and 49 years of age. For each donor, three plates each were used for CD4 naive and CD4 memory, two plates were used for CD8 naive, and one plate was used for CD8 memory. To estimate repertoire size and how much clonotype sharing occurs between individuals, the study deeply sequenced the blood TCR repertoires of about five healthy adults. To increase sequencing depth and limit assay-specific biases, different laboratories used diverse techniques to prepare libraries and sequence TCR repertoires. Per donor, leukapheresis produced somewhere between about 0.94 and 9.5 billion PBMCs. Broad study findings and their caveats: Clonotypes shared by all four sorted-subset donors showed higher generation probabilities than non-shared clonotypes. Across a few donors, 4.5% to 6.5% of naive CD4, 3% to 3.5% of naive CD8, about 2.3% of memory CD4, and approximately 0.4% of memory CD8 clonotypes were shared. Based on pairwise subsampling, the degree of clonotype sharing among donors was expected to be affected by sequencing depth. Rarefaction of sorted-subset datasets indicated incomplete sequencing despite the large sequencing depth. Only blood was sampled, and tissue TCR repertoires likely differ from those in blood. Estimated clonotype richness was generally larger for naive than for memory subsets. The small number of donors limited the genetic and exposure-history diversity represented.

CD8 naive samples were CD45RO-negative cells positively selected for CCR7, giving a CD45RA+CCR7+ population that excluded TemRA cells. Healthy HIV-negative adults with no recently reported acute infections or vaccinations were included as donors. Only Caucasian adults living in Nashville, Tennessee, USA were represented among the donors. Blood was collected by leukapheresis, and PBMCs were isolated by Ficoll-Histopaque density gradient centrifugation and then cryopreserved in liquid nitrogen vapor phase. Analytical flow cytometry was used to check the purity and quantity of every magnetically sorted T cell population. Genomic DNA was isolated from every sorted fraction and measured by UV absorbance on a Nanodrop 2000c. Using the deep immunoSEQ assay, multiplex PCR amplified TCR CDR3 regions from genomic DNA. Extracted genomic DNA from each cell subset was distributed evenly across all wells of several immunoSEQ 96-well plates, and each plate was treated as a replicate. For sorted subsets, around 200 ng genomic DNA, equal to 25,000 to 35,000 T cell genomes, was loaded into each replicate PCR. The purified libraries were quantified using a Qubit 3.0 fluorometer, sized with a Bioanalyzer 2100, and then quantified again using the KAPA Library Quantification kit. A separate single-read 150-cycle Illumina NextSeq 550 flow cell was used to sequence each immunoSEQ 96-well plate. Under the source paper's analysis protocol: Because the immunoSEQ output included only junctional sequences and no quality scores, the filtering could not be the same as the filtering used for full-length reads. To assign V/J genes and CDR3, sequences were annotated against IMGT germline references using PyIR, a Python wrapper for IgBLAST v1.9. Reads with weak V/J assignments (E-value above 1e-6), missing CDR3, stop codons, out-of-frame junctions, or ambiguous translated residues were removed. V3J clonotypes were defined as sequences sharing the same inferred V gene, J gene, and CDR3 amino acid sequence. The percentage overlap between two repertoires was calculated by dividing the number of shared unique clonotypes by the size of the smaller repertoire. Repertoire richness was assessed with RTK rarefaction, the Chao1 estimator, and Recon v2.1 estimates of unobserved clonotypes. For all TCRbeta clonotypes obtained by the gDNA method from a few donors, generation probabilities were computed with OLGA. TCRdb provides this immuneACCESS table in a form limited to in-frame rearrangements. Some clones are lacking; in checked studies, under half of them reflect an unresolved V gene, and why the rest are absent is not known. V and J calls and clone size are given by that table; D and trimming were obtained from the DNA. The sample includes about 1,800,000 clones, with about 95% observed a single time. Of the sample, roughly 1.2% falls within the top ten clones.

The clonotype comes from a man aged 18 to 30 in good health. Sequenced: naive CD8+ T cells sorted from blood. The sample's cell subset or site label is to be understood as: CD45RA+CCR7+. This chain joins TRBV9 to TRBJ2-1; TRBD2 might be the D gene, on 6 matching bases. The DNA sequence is TGTGCCAGCAGCGTAGGGGGAGGTGTCGGCAATGAGCAGTTCTTC. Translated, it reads CASSVGGGVGNEQFF. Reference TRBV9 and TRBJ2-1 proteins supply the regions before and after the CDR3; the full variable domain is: DSGVTQTPKHLITATGQRVTLRCSPRSGDLSVYWYQQSLDQGLQFLIQYYNGEERAKGNILERFSAQQFPDLHSELNLSSLELGDSALYFCASSVGGGVGNEQFFGPGTRLTVL.